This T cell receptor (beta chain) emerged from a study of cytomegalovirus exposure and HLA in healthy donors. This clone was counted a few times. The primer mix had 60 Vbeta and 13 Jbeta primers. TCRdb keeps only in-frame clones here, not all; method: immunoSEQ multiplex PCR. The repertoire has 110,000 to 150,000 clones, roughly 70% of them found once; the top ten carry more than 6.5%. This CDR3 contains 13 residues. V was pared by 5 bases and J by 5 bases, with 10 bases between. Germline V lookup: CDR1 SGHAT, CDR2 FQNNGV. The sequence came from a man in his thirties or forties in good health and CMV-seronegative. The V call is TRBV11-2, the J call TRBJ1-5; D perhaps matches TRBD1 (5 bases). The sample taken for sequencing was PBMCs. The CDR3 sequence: CASSAGGDQPQHF. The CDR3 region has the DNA TGTGCCAGCAGCGCCGGAGGGGATCAGCCCCAGCATTTT.